The clone carrying this T cell receptor beta chain was seen ten or more times. The data stem from a study of CD8+CD57+ T cells in acquired aplastic anemia. Whole-study context: Among healthy donors, CD4+ cells averaged approximately 11 million reads.

According to the study, genomic DNA was the template for TCR beta VDJ and CDR3 profiling. TCRdb re-called the reads with MiXCR, one entry per CDR3 protein. This sample has over 150,000 distinct CDR3 sequences, with roughly 45% found just once. This CDR3 comprises 14 residues. Germline assignment: CDR1 DFQATT and CDR2 SNEGSKA (reference sequence). V was trimmed by 6 bases and J by 4 bases, leaving 15 bases between them. The sample was sorted CD4+, CD8+, or CD8+CD57+ T cells (not recorded which) from PBMCs. This TCR was sampled from a human donor in good health. The V call is TRBV20-1, the J call TRBJ2-2; tentatively, D is TRBD1 (6 bases). The CDR3 loop is CSAQAQGGTGELFF. The CDR3 bases are TGCAGTGCCCAAGCACAGGGTGGCACCGGGGAGCTGTTTTTT.